The 20 T cell receptor beta chains in this list originate from one sample, sequenced in a study of post-analysis software for immune sequencing data. No antigen has been identified for these receptors. Unique molecular identifiers were built into the TCR beta cDNA libraries. Via MiXCR, TCRdb re-called the PCR reads, giving one row per CDR3 protein. Among about 820,000 distinct CDR3 sequences listed, approximately 57% were seen once. Study observations and caveats: Four or five TRBV segments, TRBV5-6, TRBV5-1 and TRBV20-1 among them, were found more frequent in patients than controls.

Material for sequencing was blood. The receptors were gathered from a girl aged 5 to 17 with multiple sclerosis.

This rearrangement joins TRBV20-1 to TRBJ2-1; TRBD2 aligns across 8 bases. The junction had 6 bases not matched to a gene; V was cut back by 2 bases and J by 6 bases. This CDR3 is built from 14 residues. Germline values: CDR1 DFQATT, CDR2 SNEGSKA (reference sequence). In DNA form, the CDR3 reads TGCAGTGCTAGAAGCGGGAGTTTAGTCAATGAGCAGTTCTTC. Translating it yields CSARSGSLVNEQFF.

The chain carries TRBV2 and TRBJ2-3; TRBD1 matches at 8 bases. The CDR3 has 15 residues. CDR1 and CDR2 from the germline V gene are SNHLY and FYNNEI. V gave up 4 bases and J gave up 6 bases; unmatched junction bases: 9. CDR3 nucleotides: TGTGCCAGCAGTGCCGGACAGGGCCCACATGATACGCAGTATTTT. Translation gives CASSAGQGPHDTQYF.

The chain has TRBV21-1 and TRBJ2-5; whether TRBD1, the table's D call, matches the DNA was not checked. TRBV21-1 is deemed a pseudogene. The length of the CDR3 is 14 residues. The CDR3 DNA reads TGTGCCAGCCTACGGGCGCCTTCACAAGAGACCCAGTACTTC. It translates to CASLRAPSQETQYF.

The rearrangement links TRBV28 to TRBJ1-6; D is unresolved. Trimming took off 8 bases at V and 9 bases at J, with 11 bases between the two ends. The germline gives CDR1 MDHEN, CDR2 SYDVKM. The CDR3 runs 12 residues. CDR3 nucleotide sequence: TGTGCCAGCCTCATCCGGGGTTCACCCCTCCACTTT. As protein: CASLIRGSPLHF.

This clonotype has just a few counts. The V and J genes are TRBV7-9 and TRBJ1-5; D is uncertain. The CDR3 sequence is 14 residues long. Trimming took off 4 bases at V and 3 bases at J, with 10 bases between the two ends. Germline CDR1 reads SEHNR; CDR2 reads FQNEAQ (reference sequence). The CDR3 coding sequence is TGTGCCAGCAGCTCGGGGAGCCCCAATCAGCCCCAGCATTTT. Translating gives CASSSGSPNQPQHF.

This sequence joins TRBV18 and TRBJ2-7; TRBD2 matches at 7 bases. V lost 2 bases and J lost 0; bases outside the gene matches: 7. From germline, CDR1 is KGHSH and CDR2 LQKENI. The CDR3 totals 16 residues. The CDR3 region is CASSPGGAGNSYEQYF. CDR3 sequence (DNA): TGTGCCAGCTCACCAGGGGGAGCGGGAAACTCCTACGAGCAGTACTTC.

The V and J genes are TRBV12-3 or TRBV12-4 and TRBJ1-5, with D maybe TRBD1 (5 bases). Trimming shortened V by 6 bases and J by 2 bases, and 17 bases separated the two germline ends. This CDR3 is built from 16 residues. The CDR3 is CASSKGRGLGNQPQHF. In DNA form, the CDR3 reads TGTGCCAGCAGCAAAGGACGGGGCCTGGGCAATCAGCCCCAGCATTTT.

V is TRBV6-5 and J is TRBJ2-3; 7 nucleotides agree with TRBD1. The V segment lost 8 bases and the J segment 1 base; nucleotides outside the gene matches: 6. CDR3 length: 14 amino acids. Germline CDR1 is MNHEY and CDR2 is SVGAGI. CDR3 amino acids: CASQRGHGTDTQYF. The CDR3 nucleotides read TGTGCCAGCCAAAGGGGGCATGGCACAGATACGCAGTATTTT.

In its sample, this clonotype was seen a few times. This chain uses TRBV12-3 or TRBV12-4 with TRBJ2-7; 7 positions match TRBD1. This CDR3 is 15 amino acids long. Germline trimming cut 6 bases from V and 0 bases from J; bases unmatched to any gene: 8. The CDR3 DNA reads as TGTGCCAGCAGACCAGACAGGGTCCACTCCTACGAGCAGTACTTC. This encodes CASRPDRVHSYEQYF.

A single count supports this clonotype. V and J are TRBV9 and TRBJ2-1; tentative D call: TRBD2 (6 bases). Germline V gives CDR1 SGDLS, CDR2 YYNGEE. Trimming took off 0 bases at V and 7 bases at J, with 8 bases between the two ends. CDR3 length equals 13 residues. The CDR3 spells CASSVAGGNEQFF. The DNA for the CDR3 is TGTGCCAGCAGCGTAGCTGGGGGGAATGAGCAGTTCTTC. Full variable domain (rest looked up from reference TRBV9 and TRBJ2-1): DSGVTQTPKHLITATGQRVTLRCSPRSGDLSVYWYQQSLDQGLQFLIQYYNGEERAKGNILERFSAQQFPDLHSELNLSSLELGDSALYFCASSVAGGNEQFFGPGTRLTVL.

About this clonotype: A read error may account for a junction end that differs from germline. The chain couples TRBV6-5 to TRBJ2-5; D is uncertain. Gene TRBJ2-7 matches the end of the DNA better, so the J call may be wrong. Germline V CDR1 and CDR2: MNHEY, SVGAGI. This CDR3 spans 17 amino acids. The CDR3 spells CAGSYSNGPLQTYEQYF. The CDR3 DNA sequence: TGTGCCGGCAGTTACTCGAACGGGCCACTTCAAACCTACGAGCAGTACTTC.

V is TRBV6-5 and J is TRBJ2-4; weak D call: TRBD1 (6 bases). The CDR3 totals 15 residues. Germline V gives CDR1 MNHEY, CDR2 SVGAGI. V was shortened by 5 bases and J by 13 bases, with 24 bases between the two germline ends. CDR3 loop: CASSAAGVPLGEQYF. CDR3 nucleotide sequence: TGTGCCAGCAGTGCGGCAGGGGTCCCTCTAGGGGAGCAGTACTTC.

The chain recombines TRBV11-1 with TRBJ2-1; 13 bases are a match to TRBD2. Germline loops: CDR1 SGHAT, CDR2 FQDESV (reference sequence). The CDR3 contains 17 residues. After removal of 5 bases from V and 4 bases from J, the junction contained 8 bases not matched to a gene. The CDR3 nucleotides read TGTGCCAGCAGCCTAGGGACTAGCGGGATAAGGTACAATGAGCAGTTCTTC. Its protein is CASSLGTSGIRYNEQFF.

The chain links TRBV9 to TRBJ2-4; D possibly corresponds to TRBD2 (6 bases). The germline V gene has CDR1 SGDLS and CDR2 YYNGEE. The length of the CDR3 is 15 residues. V was clipped by 0 bases and J by 13 bases, with 20 bases between them. CDR3 loop: CASSVGPGPTGEQYF. The CDR3 DNA follows: TGTGCCAGCAGCGTAGGCCCAGGGCCAACGGGGGAGCAGTACTTC. Drawing the rest from reference TRBV9 and TRBJ2-4, the complete variable domain is DSGVTQTPKHLITATGQRVTLRCSPRSGDLSVYWYQQSLDQGLQFLIQYYNGEERAKGNILERFSAQQFPDLHSELNLSSLELGDSALYFCASSVGPGPTGEQYFGAGTRLSVL.

The chain links TRBV2 to TRBJ1-2; 8 nucleotides line up with TRBD1. The J segment lost 4 bases and the V segment lost 7 bases, leaving 8 bases of the junction unmatched. Germline V gene sequence: CDR1 SNHLY, CDR2 FYNNEI. This CDR3 is built from 14 residues. CDR3 DNA: TGTGCCAGCACCACAGGACAGGGCGCCTATGGCTACACCTTC. Its translation is CASTTGQGAYGYTF.

The chain recombines TRBV5-8 with TRBJ1-4, with unresolved D. Germline CDR1 SGHTS, CDR2 YDEGEE. V was shortened by 4 bases and J by 5 bases, with 6 bases between the two germline ends. This CDR3 has 12 residues. CDR3 DNA: TGTGCCAGCAGCCGGGCCAATGAAAAACTGTTTTTT. This gives the protein CASSRANEKLFF.

This chain joins TRBV7-3 and TRBJ2-3, with 13 bases that match TRBD2. Germline V gene lookup returns CDR1 SGHTA and CDR2 FQGTGA. The CDR3 extends over 14 amino acids. V trimming: 2 bases; J trimming: 7 bases; junction bases outside the gene matches: 0. The DNA of the CDR3 is TGTGCCAGCAGCTTAGGGACTAGCGGGAATACGCAGTATTTT. Translated, it gives CASSLGTSGNTQYF. The full variable domain, with the rest looked up from reference TRBV7-3 and TRBJ2-3, is GAGVSQTPSNKVTEKGKYVELRCDPISGHTALYWYRQSLGQGPEFLIYFQGTGAADDSGLPNDRFFAVRPEGSVSTLKIQRTERGDSAVYLCASSLGTSGNTQYFGPGTRLTVL.

The genes are TRBV7-6 and TRBJ2-1; TRBD2 matches 13 bases. CDR3 size: 18 residues. V gave up 0 bases and J gave up 2 bases; unmatched junction bases: 4. Germline-derived CDR1 and CDR2 are SGHVS and FNYEAQ. The CDR3 DNA is TGTGCCAGCAGCTTAGCCGGGACTAGCGGGATAACCTACAATGAGCAGTTCTTC. This codes for CASSLAGTSGITYNEQFF.

This clonotype has only one observation. This chain uses TRBV20-1 with TRBJ1-4; TRBD1 matches 7 bases. Germline V gives CDR1 DFQATT, CDR2 SNEGSKA (reference sequence). V shed 6 bases and J 3 bases; nucleotides not matched to a gene: 7. The CDR3 runs 14 residues. Here the CDR3 DNA reads TGCAGTGCGTTTCGGACAGGTCCTAATGAAAAACTGTTTTTT. As protein: CSAFRTGPNEKLFF.

The gene calls are TRBV4-2 and TRBJ2-1; 14 bases are a match to TRBD2. With 0 bases clipped from V and 8 bases from J, the junction kept 9 bases outside the gene matches. CDR3 size: 18 residues. CDR1 LGHNA and CDR2 YNFKEQ come from the germline V gene. This CDR3 reads CASSQEGTSGRTSDEQFF. Written as DNA, the CDR3 is TGTGCCAGCAGCCAAGAGGGGACTAGCGGGAGAACGTCAGATGAGCAGTTCTTC.